Listed here are 10 T cell receptor beta chains from one sample, sequenced in a study of HIV-infected children after antiretroviral therapy interruption. Noted treatment: PENTA 11 planned treatment interruption arm or continuous ART arm. Unique molecular identifiers were included in an RNA-based 3' RACE TCR library. In TCRdb, the 3' RACE reads were re-called with MiXCR into one record per CDR3 protein. The sample comprises about 50,000 distinct CDR3 sequences, around 4.5% of which are singletons, and 0.6% to 0.85% rests with the top ten. Here the sequenced sample was CD45RA+ CD4+ T cells from PBMCs, pooled from several time points, taken from a donor given antiretroviral therapy, either interrupted or continuous. Subset described: naive CD4+ CD45RA+ CD45RO- T cells. Receptors were obtained from a pool of human donors with HIV.

DNA of the CDR3: TGTGCCAGCAGCCGGGTAGCAGGGACTAACTATGGCTACACCTTC. Translation gives CASSRVAGTNYGYTF. The chain links TRBV5-5 to TRBJ1-2; D is possibly TRBD1 (5 bases). Germline V gene lookup returns CDR1 SGHKS and CDR2 YYEKEE (reference sequence). This CDR3 has 15 amino acids. Trimming took 4 bases from V and 0 from J, leaving 13 bases between them.

This chain uses TRBV29-1 with TRBJ1-1; D gene unclear. Trimming shortened V by 4 bases and J by 7 bases, and 13 bases separated the two germline ends. Germline lookup yields CDR1 SQVTM and CDR2 ANQGSEA. The CDR3 is 12 amino acids. The CDR3: CSVVWVNGEAFF. DNA for the CDR3: TGCAGCGTTGTATGGGTTAACGGTGAAGCTTTCTTT.

This clonotype was detected ten times or more. The CDR3 DNA follows: TGTGCCTGGAGTGGCCTAGGGGGGGACTACACCTTC. It encodes CAWSGLGGDYTF. The chain joins TRBV30 to TRBJ1-2, with D possibly being TRBD1 (6 bases). The CDR3 has 12 amino acids. Trimming removed 1 base from V and 10 bases from J, with 13 bases in between. The germline gives CDR1 GTSNPN, CDR2 SVGIG (reference sequence).

This clonotype came up many times. The chain carries TRBV2 and TRBJ1-2, with 7 bases fitting TRBD1. The length of the CDR3 is 15 residues. V shed 5 bases, J shed 3 bases, and the junction held 9 bases outside the gene matches. Germline assignment: CDR1 SNHLY and CDR2 FYNNEI. The CDR3 loop reads CASSNSPTGHYGYTF. The DNA for the CDR3 is TGTGCCAGCAGTAATTCACCGACAGGGCACTATGGCTACACCTTC.

This clonotype was detected many times. The V call is TRBV9, the J call TRBJ1-2, with a weak D call TRBD1 (6 bases). The CDR3 totals 14 residues. V shed 3 bases and J shed 5 bases, with 14 bases lying between them. From germline, CDR1 is SGDLS and CDR2 YYNGEE. The CDR3 protein is CASSATGSPYGYTF. Written as DNA, the CDR3 is TGTGCCAGCAGCGCGACAGGCAGTCCTTATGGCTACACCTTC.

This clonotype was counted many times. The rearrangement joins TRBV19 to TRBJ1-4; TRBD1 matches at 7 bases. The germline V gene encodes CDR1 LNHDA and CDR2 SQIVND (reference sequence). CDR3 length: 14 residues. The J segment lost 14 bases and the V segment lost 3 bases, leaving 12 bases of the junction unmatched. The CDR3 is CASSITGEMKRLFF. The CDR3 region has the DNA TGTGCCAGTAGTATTACAGGGGAAATGAAAAGGCTGTTTTTT.

Only a few counts were recorded for this clonotype. CDR3 coding DNA: TGTGCCAGCGGGGAGACAGGGGGCGACGCCGGGGAGCTGTTTTTT. Translated: CASGETGGDAGELFF. The chain couples TRBV21-1 to TRBJ2-2; TRBD1 is the table's D call and was not checked against the DNA. TRBV21-1 is labeled a pseudogene. This CDR3 is 15 amino acids long.

The rearrangement joins TRBV24-1 to TRBJ2-3, with D tentatively TRBD1 or TRBD2 (5 bases each). The V and J ends lost 0 bases and 3 bases respectively, with 15 bases between them. Germline CDR1 KGHDR, CDR2 SFDVKD. The CDR3 has 17 residues. The CDR3 DNA reads as TGTGCCACCAGTGATTTGAGCACCGGGACGCATACAGATACGCAGTATTTT. It translates to CATSDLSTGTHTDTQYF.

This chain joins TRBV6-1 and TRBJ2-7, with 8 bases fitting TRBD1. V shed 5 bases, J shed 12 bases, and the junction held 6 bases outside the gene matches. The CDR3 has 11 amino acids. Germline V gene lookup returns CDR1 MNHNS and CDR2 SASEGT. CDR3 amino acids: CASSPDRVVYF. In DNA form, the CDR3 reads TGTGCCAGCAGTCCGGACAGGGTCGTGTACTTC.

This clonotype was seen at least ten times. This rearrangement joins TRBV28 to TRBJ1-6; 8 bases line up with TRBD1. The CDR3 is 15 residues long. Looked up from germline, CDR1 is MDHEN and CDR2 is SYDVKM. V was pared by 5 bases and J by 10 bases, with 10 bases of the junction left unmatched. The CDR3 loop reads CASSAAGGAKSPLHF. The CDR3 DNA follows: TGTGCCAGCAGTGCAGCAGGGGGCGCGAAATCACCCCTCCACTTT.